What follows describes a single T cell receptor (beta chain). The target antigen is unknown. Data came from immunoSEQ multiplex PCR; TCRdb stores just in-frame clones and leaves some out. In the table there are approximately 73,000 clones, roughly 85% of which are singletons. This CDR3 comprises 15 residues. The germline V gene has CDR1 SGHTA and CDR2 FQGNSA. Trimming cost V 4 bases and J 0 bases, with 9 bases left between them. The data are from a study of T cell responses to AZD1222 COVID-19 vaccine. Study-wide points: Spike-specific TCR repertoires showed rising breadth and depth after two AZD1222 doses. Clonal diversity may have been underestimated in mostly white British donors. Every sample of the repertoires postdated the peak T cell response.

The rearrangement uses TRBV7-2 and TRBJ1-4, with D possibly TRBD1 on 5 matching bases. The source was peripheral blood, collected on day 0 of AZD1222 vaccination. This clonotype originated in an adult in good health. This chain's CDR3 is CASSWGGTTNEKLFF. The CDR3 DNA reads TGTGCCAGCAGCTGGGGGGGGACAACTAATGAAAAACTGTTTTTT.